This T cell receptor (beta chain) was captured by sequencing in a study of OX40 agonist ivuxolimab in advanced cancers. Study as a whole: Patients with hepatocellular carcinoma, melanoma, renal cell or head and neck cancer made up the dose-escalation patients.

V lost 5 bases to trimming and J lost 5 bases, with 24 bases between them. From germline, CDR1 is LNHDA and CDR2 SQIVND (reference sequence). This CDR3 is built from 17 residues. Sequencing was performed with immunoSEQ multiplex PCR; in TCRdb, only in-frame clones are kept and a portion is missing. The repertoire holds about 31,000 clones, more than 80% seen once, with about 22% in the top ten. Study-wide findings and caveats: Relative to CD4+ cells, CD8+ T cells on average had more expanded clones.

For this clone: Its target is not known.

The receptor was isolated from an adult with an advanced solid tumor such as melanoma, head and neck, liver or kidney cancer. This material consisted of CD4+ or CD8+ T cells sorted from blood, taken in a trial of the OX40 agonist ivuxolimab. V is TRBV19 and J is TRBJ1-1; D perhaps matches TRBD1 (6 bases). The CDR3 DNA reads TGTGCCAGTAGTCCTTTAGGACAGCGCCGAACGGGGACTGAAGCTTTCTTT. Its protein product is CASSPLGQRRTGTEAFF.